Listed below are T cell receptor beta chains from one sample, sequenced in a study of blood T cell repertoires in COVID-19. The assay was immunoSEQ multiplex PCR, and TCRdb's table has in-frame clones only and misses some. The sample lists roughly 250,000 clones, 70% to 85% occurring once. Sequencing used peripheral blood. These receptors originate from a human donor with COVID-19, enrolled during active disease. The donor label of this sample is uncertain. Both conserved end residues are part of each CDR3. The D gene is left open where the match is weak. Clone size is stated in some rows and not others, as once, few, many or a class when expanded.

NA	TRBV7-3	NA	TRBJ1-1	TGTGCCAGCAGCTTAAATACGGGAGGCACTGAAGCTTTCTTT	CASSLNTGGTEAFF
few	TRBV2	NA	TRBJ1-5	TGTGCCAGCAGTGGTTACATGGGGGCGTCGGGTCAGCCCCAGCATTTT	CASSGYMGASGQPQHF
NA	TRBV5-5	NA	TRBJ2-6	TGTGCCAGCAGCTTAGGGGGATCTAGGGCCAACGTCCTGACTTTC	CASSLGGSRANVLTF
once	TRBV5-1	TRBD1	TRBJ2-7	TGCGCCAGCAGCTCCGGGACAGGGGCGAGGGAGCAGTACTTC	CASSSGTGAREQYF
NA	TRBV5-4	TRBD1	TRBJ2-3	TGTGCCAGCAGCGGGACAGGGTCGGCTACGCAGTATTTT	CASSGTGSATQYF
NA	TRBV9	NA	TRBJ2-1	TGTGCCAGCAGCGTGGCTCCCAATGAGCAGTTCTTC	CASSVAPNEQFF
NA	TRBV19	NA	TRBJ1-5	TGTGCCAGTAGAGAAGCTAGTCAGCCCCAGCATTTT	CASREASQPQHF
few	TRBV7-3	TRBD2	TRBJ2-2	TGTGCCAGCAGCACCACTAGCGGGAGGGCCGGGGAGCTGTTTTTT	CASSTTSGRAGELFF
NA	TRBV23-1	NA	TRBJ2-1	TGCGCCAGCAGTCAAAGGACCGGACTGTTCTTC	CASSQRTGLFF
NA	TRBV19	NA	TRBJ1-1	TGTGCCAGTCGGGTGAGGGAAGAAGCTTTCTTT	CASRVREEAFF
NA	TRBV5-5	NA	TRBJ1-6	TGTGCCAGCAGCCTTAGCCCGACAGGATACAATTCACCCCTCCACTTT	CASSLSPTGYNSPLHF
NA	TRBV19	NA	TRBJ1-2	TGTGCCAGTTCCACGACGGAGGACTATGGCTACACCTTC	CASSTTEDYGYTF
once	TRBV18	TRBD2	TRBJ2-2	TGTGCCAGCTCTAGGACTAGCGGGAGCGGGGAGCTGTTTTTT	CASSRTSGSGELFF
NA	TRBV5-1	NA	TRBJ1-2	TGCGCCAGCAGCCCATCGGGAAGTACCAATGGCTACACCTTC	CASSPSGSTNGYTF
NA	TRBV4-3	NA	TRBJ1-1	TGCGCCAGCAGCCTGACCCTGGGGGGGTGGTCCATGAACACTGAAGCTTTCTTT	CASSLTLGGWSMNTEAFF
NA	TRBV27	TRBD1	TRBJ2-5	TGTGCCAGCAGTTTATCCGGCAGGGGGACAGAGACCCAGTACTTC	CASSLSGRGTETQYF
NA	TRBV28	NA	TRBJ2-7	TGTGCCAGCAGCAGGACAGTCGCCTACGAGCAGTACTTC	CASSRTVAYEQYF
NA	TRBV7-8	TRBD2	TRBJ2-3	TGTGCCAGCAGCCCCCAAGCGGGAGGGCCGAGGGGGACAGATACGCAGTATTTT	CASSPQAGGPRGTDTQYF
NA	TRBV2	TRBD1	TRBJ1-6	TGTGCCAGCAGCGACGGGACAGGGGGAAGTTCACCCCTCCACTTT	CASSDGTGGSSPLHF
NA	TRBV24-1	NA	TRBJ2-1	TGTGCCACCAGTGAGGGGGCCCTCAATGAGCAGTTCTTC	CATSEGALNEQFF
NA	TRBV5-4	TRBD1	TRBJ1-1	TGTGCCAGCAGCCCCGGGACAGGGGGCCCGAACACTGAAGCTTTCTTT	CASSPGTGGPNTEAFF
NA	TRBV2	NA	TRBJ2-7	TGTGCCAGCAGTGAACCCCCGGGAACATACGAGCAGTACTTC	CASSEPPGTYEQYF
NA	TRBV6-6	TRBD1	TRBJ1-2	TGTGCCAGCAGCAAATTGACAGGGGGCAACTATGGCTACACCTTC	CASSKLTGGNYGYTF
NA	TRBV3-1/TRBV3-2	NA	TRBJ1-4	TGTGCCAGCAGCCCCCGAGAGGACAGAACTAATGAAAAACTGTTTTTT	CASSPREDRTNEKLFF
NA	TRBV5-6	TRBD2	TRBJ2-7	TGTGCCAGCAGCTCCCTCCTACTAGCGGGAGCGGGAGAGCAGTACTTC	CASSSLLLAGAGEQYF
NA	TRBV12-3/TRBV12-4	NA	TRBJ2-7	TGTGCCAGCACCACTCTAGAGTACCACGAGCAGTACTTC	CASTTLEYHEQYF
NA	TRBV5-6	NA	TRBJ1-5	TGTGCCAGCAGCCCCGGTGCGGGGGCGAATCAGCCCCAGCATTTT	CASSPGAGANQPQHF
NA	TRBV19	NA	TRBJ1-1	TGTGCCAGTAGTATAGGCCCCGGCACTGAAGCTTTCTTT	CASSIGPGTEAFF
NA	TRBV18	NA	TRBJ1-1	TGTGCCAGCTCACTTCTAGGATCGGACACTGAAGCTTTCTTT	CASSLLGSDTEAFF
NA	TRBV2	NA	TRBJ2-3	TGTGCCAGCAGATCCAGGGACTGGGGCACAGATACGCAGTATTTT	CASRSRDWGTDTQYF
NA	TRBV21-1	NA	TRBJ2-7	TGTGCCAGCAGCCACCAGGAGAGTTGCGGGAGGGCCTACTCCTACGAGCAGTACTTC	CASSHQESCGRAYSYEQYF
NA	TRBV29-1	NA	TRBJ1-5	TGCAGCGCTGTCAGTGGGAGACACAATCAGCCCCAGCATTTT	CSAVSGRHNQPQHF
once	TRBV6-2/TRBV6-3	TRBD1	TRBJ2-7	TGTGCCAGCAGTTACGACAGGGGGCCAGCCTACGAGCAGTACTTC	CASSYDRGPAYEQYF
once	TRBV4-3	TRBD1	TRBJ1-2	TGCGCCAGCAGCCAAGTGTCAGGGGGCAATGGCTACACCTTC	CASSQVSGGNGYTF
NA	TRBV6-2/TRBV6-3	TRBD2	TRBJ2-1	TGTGCCAGCAGTTGGCAGCGGGAGGCCCCCTACAATGAGCAGTTCTTC	CASSWQREAPYNEQFF
NA	TRBV7-2	NA	TRBJ1-4	TGTGCCAGCACCTTACAGGCAACTAATGAAAAACTGTTTTTT	CASTLQATNEKLFF
NA	TRBV11-1	TRBD1	TRBJ1-4	TGTGCCAGCAGCTTAGAATTGACAGGGGGCGTCGAAAAACTGTTTTTT	CASSLELTGGVEKLFF
NA	TRBV14	NA	TRBJ1-1	TGTGCCAGCAGCCCCAGGACAGACGCTGAAGCTTTCTTT	CASSPRTDAEAFF
NA	TRBV19	TRBD2	TRBJ2-2	TGTGCCAGTAGTGGCCCGGGACTAGCGATTACCAAGGGTGGGGAGCTGTTTTTT	CASSGPGLAITKGGELFF
few	TRBV5-3	NA	TRBJ1-1	TGTGCCAGAAGCTTAAACAGGATTTGGGACACTGAAGCTTTCTTT	CARSLNRIWDTEAFF
NA	TRBV29-1	NA	TRBJ1-1	TGCAGCGTTGAAGAGGGCGGGCTTGACACTGAAGCTTTCTTT	CSVEEGGLDTEAFF